In its sample, the clone carrying this TCR beta chain was seen a few times. Its antigen is currently unknown. The length of the CDR3 is 15 residues. With 3 bases removed from V and 4 bases from J, the gap between germline ends came to 12 bases. Per germline, CDR1 LGHNT and CDR2 FRNRAP. The time point: cycle 4 day 1 (C4D1), after 5 to 7 weeks of nivolumab. After autologous stem cell transplantation all patients relapsed, and prior brentuximab vedotin exposure differed between cohorts. Purified CD4+ T cells were obtained from thawed PBMCs through magnetic negative selection. The record originates from a study of PD-1 blockade in classical Hodgkin lymphoma. At the level of the study: Patients received nivolumab 3 mg/kg intravenously every 2 weeks.

Sequencing was performed with immunoSEQ multiplex PCR; in TCRdb, only in-frame clones are kept and a portion is missing. The table has 25,000 to 35,000 clones, around four fifths seen once. Study-wide results and limits: In newly diagnosed patients, baseline TCR diversity was reportedly below that of healthy donors.

V is TRBV12-5 and J is TRBJ2-2; TRBD1 is a possible D gene (6 bases). Specimen: CD4+ T cells from blood, collected before the fourth cycle of nivolumab. The receptor was derived from a human donor with classical Hodgkin lymphoma. In DNA, the CDR3 is TGTGCTAGTGGTTTACCAGGGGTCGGCACCGGGGAGCTGTTTTTT. Amino acids: CASGLPGVGTGELFF.